This TCR beta chain is drawn from a study of blood T cell repertoires in COVID-19. Turning to the study itself: Acute and convalescent COVID-19 specimens originated in the United States, Italy and Spain. Nucleic acid was either cDNA or gDNA, and it came from T cells, B-cell-depleted T cells, or PBMCs.

Original processing methods: Reference gene primer amplification gave estimated nucleated cell counts. Here immunoSEQ multiplex PCR was the method, and the copy in TCRdb shows in-frame clones only, minus some. V, J and clone size are those of that table, while D and trimming were read from the DNA. The data show just over 300,000 clones, roughly 90% seen once. This CDR3 has 14 amino acids. Germline V CDR1 and CDR2: MDHEN, SYDVKM. Trimming removed 4 bases at V and 9 bases at J, with 18 bases between. This TCR was recovered from a man younger than 30 with active or convalescent COVID-19. The chain joins TRBV28 to TRBJ1-1; D is perhaps TRBD1 (5 bases). Specimen: peripheral blood. As DNA, the CDR3 is TGTGCCAGCAGTTCTCCGGGGGGTGGAGGAAAAGCTTTCTTT. Its translation: CASSSPGGGGKAFF.